The rows below give T cell receptor beta chains drawn from one sample of a study of blood T cell repertoires in COVID-19. Sequencing was performed with immunoSEQ multiplex PCR; in TCRdb, only in-frame clones are kept and a portion is missing. The table records over 110,000 clones, around 80% of them present only once. The specimen sequenced was peripheral blood. These receptors all come from a man aged 60 to 75 with acute or convalescent COVID-19. The CDR3 runs from the conserved cysteine through the conserved F or W. The D gene is left open where the match is weak. The size entry is marked missing in some rows and otherwise reads once, few, many or a size class.

v_call	d_call	clone_size	j_call	cdr3_aa	cdr3_nt
TRBV28	TRBD1	-	TRBJ2-7	CASSFSRGRPYEQYF	TGTGCCAGCAGTTTCTCGAGGGGGCGTCCCTACGAGCAGTACTTC
TRBV19	TRBD2	-	TRBJ2-7	CASSAWTSFDEQYF	TGTGCCAGTAGTGCATGGACTAGCTTCGACGAGCAGTACTTC
TRBV7-3	-	once	TRBJ2-3	CASSLAGSTDTQYF	TGTGCCAGCAGCTTAGCGGGGAGCACAGATACGCAGTATTTT
TRBV6-5	-	-	TRBJ1-3	CASSYSRSGNTIYF	TGTGCCAGCAGTTATTCCCGCTCTGGAAACACCATATATTTT
TRBV6-5	TRBD1	-	TRBJ1-2	CASRAGTGVNYGYTF	TGTGCCAGCAGAGCCGGGACAGGGGTTAACTATGGCTACACCTTC
TRBV9	-	-	TRBJ1-2	CASSVDWGVVGGYTF	TGTGCCAGCAGCGTAGATTGGGGCGTCGTTGGGGGCTACACCTTC
TRBV3-1/TRBV3-2	-	-	TRBJ2-1	CASSQGVALAIYNEQFF	TGTGCCAGCAGCCAAGGGGTTGCGCTAGCGATATACAATGAGCAGTTCTTC
TRBV7-9	-	-	TRBJ1-5	CASSIGLLQPQHF	TGTGCCAGCAGCATCGGACTCTTACAGCCCCAGCATTTT
TRBV28	TRBD1	-	TRBJ2-2	CASPRGGTGGMCGELFF	TGTGCCAGCCCTAGAGGGGGCACAGGGGGCATGTGCGGGGAGCTGTTTTTT
TRBV7-2	TRBD2	-	TRBJ2-5	CASSWTSGPQETQYF	TGTGCCAGCAGCTGGACTAGCGGTCCCCAAGAGACCCAGTACTTC
TRBV29-1	-	-	TRBJ2-7	CSVANHGSSYEQYF	TGCAGCGTTGCCAATCACGGTAGCTCCTACGAGCAGTACTTC
TRBV4-1	-	many	TRBJ2-2	CASSQEGLGRLNTGELFF	TGCGCCAGCAGCCAAGAGGGACTGGGCCGGTTGAACACCGGGGAGCTGTTTTTT
TRBV14	-	-	TRBJ2-3	CASSPLGVTQYF	TGTGCCAGCAGCCCTCTAGGGGTTACGCAGTATTTT
TRBV28	TRBD1	-	TRBJ1-4	CASTARQGGNEKLFF	TGTGCCAGCACCGCACGACAGGGGGGTAATGAAAAACTGTTTTTT
TRBV9	TRBD2	-	TRBJ2-2	CASRDSGRDTGELFF	TGTGCCAGCAGGGACAGCGGGAGGGACACCGGGGAGCTGTTTTTT
TRBV4-3	-	-	TRBJ1-2	CASSQDSAGDYGYTF	TGCGCCAGCAGCCAAGATTCAGCAGGGGACTATGGCTACACCTTC
TRBV19	-	-	TRBJ2-5	CASNRAPQETQYF	TGTGCCAGTAATCGAGCCCCACAAGAGACCCAGTACTTC
TRBV7-8	-	once	TRBJ2-5	CASSLVVGGQETQYF	TGTGCCAGCAGCTTAGTTGTCGGCGGACAAGAGACCCAGTACTTC
TRBV3-1/TRBV3-2	-	-	TRBJ1-1	CASTDVSGGAFF	TGTGCCAGCACCGACGTGTCCGGGGGAGCTTTCTTT
TRBV19	TRBD1	-	TRBJ1-1	CASTDRGNTEAFF	TGTGCCAGTACCGACAGGGGGAACACTGAAGCTTTCTTT
TRBV6-4	TRBD2	-	TRBJ2-1	CASSPIAGGPSYNEQFF	TGTGCCAGCAGTCCGATAGCGGGAGGGCCTTCCTACAATGAGCAGTTCTTC
TRBV30	-	few	TRBJ2-3	CAWRTSGQSGYTQYF	TGTGCCTGGAGGACCTCCGGACAGAGCGGTTATACGCAGTATTTT
TRBV5-4	TRBD1	-	TRBJ1-2	CASSPGGQRYGYTF	TGTGCCAGCAGCCCAGGGGGACAGCGCTATGGCTACACCTTC
TRBV7-9	TRBD2	-	TRBJ2-3	CASRGLAGDTQYF	TGTGCCAGCAGGGGACTAGCGGGTGATACGCAGTATTTT
TRBV15	-	once	TRBJ1-2	CATSREGGYGYTF	TGTGCCACCAGCAGAGAAGGAGGCTATGGCTACACCTTC
TRBV27	-	-	TRBJ2-7	CASSKTEITGSYEQYF	TGTGCCAGCAGTAAGACCGAAATAACGGGATCTTACGAGCAGTACTTC
TRBV24-1	-	few	TRBJ2-3	CATRDSRVADTQYF	TGTGCCACCAGGGACAGCAGGGTCGCAGATACGCAGTATTTT
TRBV5-6	-	few	TRBJ2-2	CASSLDRAVYTGELFF	TGTGCCAGCAGCTTGGACAGGGCAGTTTACACCGGGGAGCTGTTTTTT
TRBV30	TRBD1	few	TRBJ1-1	CAWSARTGNTEAFF	TGTGCCTGGAGTGCTAGGACAGGGAACACTGAAGCTTTCTTT
TRBV19	-	-	TRBJ1-5	CASSIEARTLYQPQHF	TGTGCCAGTAGTATAGAGGCCCGGACACTTTATCAGCCCCAGCATTTT
TRBV27	TRBD1	-	TRBJ2-7	CASRPSQGAWNEQYF	TGTGCCAGCAGGCCGTCCCAGGGGGCGTGGAACGAGCAGTACTTC
TRBV2	TRBD1	-	TRBJ1-2	CASSARDRAYTF	TGTGCCAGCAGCGCTCGGGACAGGGCCTACACCTTC
TRBV6-2/TRBV6-3	TRBD2	-	TRBJ2-7	CASSPRGGTSGITYEQYF	TGTGCCAGCAGTCCCAGAGGCGGGACTAGCGGGATAACCTACGAGCAGTACTTC
TRBV11-2	TRBD1	-	TRBJ1-1	CASSSWDRETEAFF	TGTGCCAGCAGCAGTTGGGACAGGGAAACTGAAGCTTTCTTT
TRBV9	-	-	TRBJ2-5	CASSVARSSGQETQYF	TGTGCCAGCAGCGTAGCTAGATCGAGCGGACAAGAGACCCAGTACTTC
TRBV7-3	TRBD1	-	TRBJ2-3	CASSEQGISDTQYF	TGTGCCAGCAGCGAACAGGGGATTAGCGATACGCAGTATTTT
TRBV19	TRBD1	few	TRBJ1-1	CASIHRGLTGTEAFF	TGTGCCAGTATCCACAGGGGGCTTACGGGAACTGAAGCTTTCTTT
TRBV6-5	-	-	TRBJ2-7	CASSSSGLSYEQYF	TGTGCCAGCAGTTCGTCGGGACTCTCCTACGAGCAGTACTTC
TRBV7-8	-	few	TRBJ1-1	CASSSGTQLNTEAFF	TGTGCCAGCAGCTCCGGGACACAATTGAACACTGAAGCTTTCTTT
TRBV7-2	-	many	TRBJ1-3	CASSISQGRPGNTIYF	TGTGCCAGCAGCATCTCACAGGGAAGACCTGGAAACACCATATATTTT
TRBV27	TRBD1	few	TRBJ2-7	CASSPRDRGVYEQYF	TGTGCCAGCAGTCCCCGGGACAGGGGAGTTTACGAGCAGTACTTC
TRBV27	TRBD2	-	TRBJ2-1	CASRRTRTYNEQFF	TGTGCCAGCAGGAGGACTAGGACCTACAATGAGCAGTTCTTC
TRBV28	TRBD2	few	TRBJ2-3	CASSLFGPGTSGTDTQYF	TGTGCCAGCAGTTTATTCGGCCCCGGGACTAGCGGAACAGATACGCAGTATTTT
TRBV7-3	-	-	TRBJ1-1	CASSSTKNTEAFF	TGTGCCAGCAGCTCTACTAAGAACACTGAAGCTTTCTTT
TRBV11-1	TRBD1	few	TRBJ2-3	CASSSGGWADTQYF	TGTGCCAGCAGCTCAGGGGGCTGGGCAGATACGCAGTATTTT
TRBV4-2	TRBD1	-	TRBJ1-2	CASSQPGQGGQDGYTF	TGTGCCAGCAGCCAACCCGGACAGGGGGGACAGGATGGCTACACCTTC
TRBV30	-	once	TRBJ2-1	CASPSSSYNEQFF	TGTGCCTCACCCTCGAGCTCCTACAATGAGCAGTTCTTC
TRBV28	-	few	TRBJ1-5	CASSTQVGNQPQHF	TGTGCCAGCAGCACGCAGGTAGGCAATCAGCCCCAGCATTTT
TRBV7-9	-	-	TRBJ2-3	CASSIGQPAIDTQYF	TGTGCCAGCAGCATTGGACAGCCCGCCATAGATACGCAGTATTTT
TRBV18	-	-	TRBJ2-1	CASSPQVGRSYNEQFF	TGTGCCAGCTCACCCCAGGTGGGCCGGTCCTACAATGAGCAGTTCTTC
TRBV5-6	TRBD1	-	TRBJ2-2	CASSWMGQGAPGTGELFF	TGTGCCAGCAGCTGGATGGGACAGGGGGCGCCGGGCACCGGGGAGCTGTTTTTT
TRBV12-3/TRBV12-4	-	few	TRBJ1-1	CASSRQGNAEAFF	TGTGCCAGCAGCCGGCAGGGAAATGCTGAAGCTTTCTTT